Listed below are T cell receptor beta chains from one sample, sequenced in a study of Graves' ophthalmopathy and Graves' hyperthyroidism. MiXCR, run by TCRdb on the multiplex PCR reads, gives a single entry per CDR3 protein. The data hold about 1.2 million distinct CDR3 sequences, with 35% to 45% observed a single time. Sequencing used peripheral blood or thyroid tissue (not recorded which). Receptor source: an adult man with Graves' hyperthyroidism. Each CDR3 is given with its conserved first and last residue. D genes are given only for firm matches. Size values are once, few and many counts, or a class for expanded clones, and some rows have none.

j_call v_call clone_size d_call cdr3_nt cdr3_aa
TRBJ1-5 TRBV19 . . TGTGCCAGTAGTATCGGCGTGGGAAAGGCCGATCAGCCCCAGCATTTT CASSIGVGKADQPQHF
TRBJ1-2 TRBV20-1 . TRBD1 TGCAGTGCTTGGGGCCGGGACAGAGATCTCTATGGCTACACCTTC CSAWGRDRDLYGYTF
TRBJ2-7 TRBV10-3 many TRBD1 TGTGCCATCAGTGCCGCACACGGACAGGGCCTATCCTACGAGCAGTACTTC CAISAAHGQGLSYEQYF
TRBJ1-2 TRBV25-1 many . TGTGCCAGCAGTAGGGACGGCCAATATGGCTACACCTTC CASSRDGQYGYTF
TRBJ2-5 TRBV29-1 many . TGCAGCATCCGACGGGGTATCGAGACCCAGTACTTC CSIRRGIETQYF
TRBJ2-7 TRBV11-2 . . TGTGCCAGCAGCCATCCGGGGATTTACGAGCAGTACTTC CASSHPGIYEQYF
TRBJ1-1 TRBV12-3/TRBV12-4 . . TGTGCCAGCAGGCCCCCGGGACGCAGAACAATTGAAGCTTTCTTT CASRPPGRRTIEAFF
TRBJ1-5 TRBV10-3 . . TGTGCCATCAGTACTGACGGATATAGCAATCAGCCCCAGCATTTT CAISTDGYSNQPQHF
TRBJ1-1 TRBV29-1 many . TGCAGCGTCCCGGCCCGGACACCGAACACTGAAGCTTTCTTT CSVPARTPNTEAFF
TRBJ1-1 TRBV6-2/TRBV6-3 . . TGTGCCAGCAGTTATTACAGGGATCGAAGGGCGCGAGACACTGAAGCTTTCTTT CASSYYRDRRARDTEAFF
TRBJ1-1 TRBV6-2/TRBV6-3 . TRBD1 TGTGCCAGCAGTACCGGACAGGGGCAAGATGCCCTATTT CASSTGQGQDALF
TRBJ2-7 TRBV29-1 few TRBD2 TGCAGCGTTGACCCGGGACTAGCGGGAGAAGGCTACGAGCAGTACTTC CSVDPGLAGEGYEQYF
TRBJ2-7 TRBV7-9 many . TGTGCCAGCAGCTTAGATTTGGGAACCTCCTACGAGCAGTACTTC CASSLDLGTSYEQYF
TRBJ1-1 TRBV30 few . TGTGCCTGGATTTCGTTTAGAGGGACTGAAGCTTTCTTT CAWISFRGTEAFF
TRBJ2-7 TRBV29-1 . . TGCAGCGTTGGAGGGCAGGGGTATTATAACGAGCAGTACTTC CSVGGQGYYNEQYF
TRBJ1-1 TRBV18 . . TGTGCCAGCTCACCGGGCCATGGTCGTACTGAAGCTTTCTTT CASSPGHGRTEAFF
TRBJ2-5 TRBV6-9 . . TGTGCCAGCAGTTATTCCCCAGAGACCCGGTACTTC CASSYSPETRYF
TRBJ2-7 TRBV9 few . TGTGCCAGCAGCGCTCTACAGGGAAGATTCGCCTACGAGCAGTACTTC CASSALQGRFAYEQYF
TRBJ2-5 TRBV20-1 . . TGCAGTGCTAGAGATATAGGCCTGTCGGAGACCCAGTACTTC CSARDIGLSETQYF
TRBJ1-2 TRBV29-1 many . TGCAGCGTCTATTTAGGTGGCTACACCTTC CSVYLGGYTF
TRBJ2-7 TRBV7-9 . . TGTGCCAGCAGGACGTTCCACCGGACCTTGGAGTCCTACGAGCAGTACTTC CASRTFHRTLESYEQYF
TRBJ1-5 TRBV24-1 many . TGTGCCACCAGTGACACAAACAGGGTTTTTAATCAGCCCCAGCATTTT CATSDTNRVFNQPQHF
TRBJ1-5 TRBV4-1 many . TGCGCCAGCAGCCAAGAGGTAAGATCGGTTCAGCCCCAGCATTTT CASSQEVRSVQPQHF
TRBJ2-7 TRBV12-3/TRBV12-4 many TRBD2 TGTGCCAGCAGTTTCACTAGCGGTCCCTCCCAGCAGCAGTACTTC CASSFTSGPSQQQYF
TRBJ1-2 TRBV19 . . TGTGCCAGTAGTATACGGACAGCTGGCTACACCTTC CASSIRTAGYTF
TRBJ1-6 TRBV4-2 many . TGTGCCAGCAGCCAAGATGGACAGCGAGGTTCACCCCTCCACTTT CASSQDGQRGSPLHF
TRBJ2-2 TRBV27 . TRBD1 TGTGCCAGCATACAACGACCGGGACAGGGTATCGGGGAGCTGTTTTTT CASIQRPGQGIGELFF
TRBJ2-2 TRBV7-9 . . TGTGCCAGCAGCTTAGACCATGGGGACACCGGGGAGCTGTTTTTT CASSLDHGDTGELFF
TRBJ1-6 TRBV25-1 . . TGTGCCAGCAGCCCCCCAGTCGGGACTGGGGGATCACCCCTCCACTTT CASSPPVGTGGSPLHF
TRBJ1-4 TRBV10-3 . . TGTGCCAGCAGTAGCCGGGACACCGAAAAACTGTTTTTT CASSSRDTEKLFF
TRBJ1-6 TRBV20-1 few TRBD1 TGCAGTGCTAGAGATCTTAGGACAGGGGATAATTCACCCCTCCACTTT CSARDLRTGDNSPLHF
TRBJ2-7 TRBV7-9 few TRBD1 TGTGCCAGCAGCATCGGACAGGGCATCCGAGAGCAGTACTTC CASSIGQGIREQYF
TRBJ2-6 TRBV29-1 . . TGCAGCGTTGAAGCCAACGTCCTGACTTTC CSVEANVLTF
TRBJ2-7 TRBV7-2 many . TGTGCCAGCAGCTTAGTAGGTGCCCACTACGAGCAGTACTTC CASSLVGAHYEQYF
TRBJ1-6 TRBV20-1 many . TGCAGTGCTAGAGATCTGAGGACGGCTGATAATTCACCCCTCCACTTT CSARDLRTADNSPLHF
TRBJ2-7 TRBV20-1 many . TGCAGTGCTATCGGCAGCACCTACGAGCAGTACTTC CSAIGSTYEQYF
TRBJ2-5 TRBV14 many . TGTGCCAGCAGGAGGGACGGAGAGACCCAGTACTTC CASRRDGETQYF
TRBJ2-7 TRBV5-4 . TRBD1 TGTGCCAGCAGCTGGGACAGTCCGGGCGAGCAGTACTTC CASSWDSPGEQYF
TRBJ2-2 TRBV2 many . TGTGCCAGCAGTGAACGAGGGGCAGGCACCGGGGAGCTGTTTTTT CASSERGAGTGELFF
TRBJ2-5 TRBV12-3/TRBV12-4 . . TGTGCCAGCAGTTTAGCGCTCGGGGGGCGCCCCAGTGAGACCCAGTACTTC CASSLALGGRPSETQYF
TRBJ1-2 TRBV11-1 . . TGCGCCAGCAGCCCTAAGGGGACACAGGGTTTCGACTATGGCTACACCTTC CASSPKGTQGFDYGYTF
TRBJ2-7 TRBV29-1 . TRBD1 TGCAGCTCGAGGACAGGGGTCTACGAGCAGTACTTC CSSRTGVYEQYF
TRBJ1-6 TRBV10-3 . . TGTGCTAGAGATCAGAGTTCACCCCTCCACTTT CARDQSSPLHF
TRBJ2-7 TRBV5-1 few TRBD1 TGCGCCAGCAGCCTGTTTGAAGGGACAGGGGGCAACGAGCAGTACTTC CASSLFEGTGGNEQYF
TRBJ2-7 TRBV20-1 many . TGCAGTGCTAGAGAACGAAACTCCTACGAGCAGTACTTC CSARERNSYEQYF
TRBJ1-3 TRBV12-3/TRBV12-4 few . TGTGCCAGCAGTTTGCGGGGTGGCACTGGAAACACCATATATTTT CASSLRGGTGNTIYF
TRBJ1-2 TRBV4-1 many TRBD1 TGCGCCAGCAGCCAACCTCGGGACAGGGGGTTCCGCTACACCTTC CASSQPRDRGFRYTF
TRBJ2-7 TRBV20-1 many TRBD2 TGCAGTGCTAAAGCGGGAGGGCCGTCTGACGAGCAGTACTTC CSAKAGGPSDEQYF
TRBJ1-2 TRBV10-3 . . TGTGCCATCAGTTATTCAGGGGACGGCTACACCTTC CAISYSGDGYTF